What follows describes a single T cell receptor beta chain. Its antigen remains unidentified. The germline V gene has CDR1 KGHSH and CDR2 LQKENI. The ends were cut back, 3 bases at V and 3 bases at J, with 9 bases in the middle. This CDR3 is 15 amino acids long. TCR alpha and TCR beta cDNA libraries carrying sample barcodes and UMIs were produced by 5'RACE using constant-segment primers. One entry per CDR3 protein results from TCRdb running MiXCR on the 5' RACE reads. The repertoire holds about 130,000 distinct CDR3 sequences, with approximately 17% as singletons. This sample stems from a study of T-cell memory formation after mild COVID-19. Study-level background: Each donor largely had its own TCR clusters.

Whole-study results and caveats: Clones shrinking between day 15 and 85 showed a balanced CD4/CD8 split, and those that grew later tilted toward CD4+.

This clonotype was obtained from a man between 18 and 29 years old who had mild COVID-19 (a few samples of this study predate the infection). Cell type and time point are not known. V and J are TRBV18 and TRBJ1-6, with D perhaps matching TRBD1 (6 bases). The source material was PBMCs or a T cell subset sorted from them (not recorded which). CDR3 sequence reads: CASSPGQLYNSPLHF. The CDR3 DNA reads as TGTGCCAGCTCACCCGGACAGCTCTATAATTCACCCCTCCACTTT.